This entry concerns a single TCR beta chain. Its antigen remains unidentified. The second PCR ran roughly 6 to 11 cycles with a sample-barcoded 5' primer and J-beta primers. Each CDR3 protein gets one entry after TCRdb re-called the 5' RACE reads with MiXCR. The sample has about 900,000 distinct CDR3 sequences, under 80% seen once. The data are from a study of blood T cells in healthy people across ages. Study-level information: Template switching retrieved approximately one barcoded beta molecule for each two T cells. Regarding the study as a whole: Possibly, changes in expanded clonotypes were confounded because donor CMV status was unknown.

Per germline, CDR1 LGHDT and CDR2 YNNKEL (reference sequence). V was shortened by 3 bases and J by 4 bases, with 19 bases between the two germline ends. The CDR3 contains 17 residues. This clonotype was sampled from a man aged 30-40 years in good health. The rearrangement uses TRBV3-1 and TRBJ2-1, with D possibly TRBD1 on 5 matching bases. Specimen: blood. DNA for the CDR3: TGTGCCAGCAGCCACCAAGTAGGGGCTGCCATATACAATGAGCAGTTCTTC. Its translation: CASSHQVGAAIYNEQFF.